The 14 T cell receptor beta chains below were found in one sample sequenced in a study of shared clonotypes between healthy human individuals. Only in-frame clones appear in the TCRdb table, and some are missing; sequencing was by immunoSEQ multiplex PCR. The sample consists of about 96,000 clones, about 45% of them appearing once. Sequences were obtained from PBMCs. These TCRs come from a woman in her 40s in good health. Some clones in this sample may be carry-over from other donors' samples.

This chain joins TRBV29-1 and TRBJ2-7; D uncertain. The CDR3 is 11 residues long. V dropped 4 bases and J dropped 6 bases, with 10 bases sitting between them. CDR1 is SQVTM and CDR2 is ANQGSEA in the germline V gene. CDR3 DNA: TGCAGCGTTGGCGGCAGTAGCGAGCAGTACTTC. This encodes CSVGGSSEQYF.

This clone was counted at least ten times. V is TRBV28 and J is TRBJ2-5; TRBD1 or TRBD2 may be the D gene (5 bases each). CDR1 and CDR2 from the germline V gene are MDHEN and SYDVKM. There are 14 residues in the CDR3. V was clipped by 6 bases and J by 5 bases, with 16 bases between them. CDR3 residues: CASSGHGAYETQYF. The CDR3, as DNA: TGTGCCAGCAGCGGCCACGGGGCATACGAGACCCAGTACTTC.

V usage is TRBV11-1 and J usage is TRBJ2-2; TRBD1 aligns across 7 bases. This CDR3 region has 18 residues. Germline assignment: CDR1 SGHAT and CDR2 FQDESV (reference sequence). The V and J ends lost 7 bases and 2 bases, in that order; junction bases with no gene match: 16. The CDR3 loop reads CASNPGGRGMDNTGELFF. CDR3 DNA: TGTGCCAGCAACCCAGGTGGCAGGGGGATGGATAACACCGGGGAGCTGTTTTTT.

The rearrangement links TRBV15 to TRBJ1-1; D unclear. The V gene lost 0 bases and the J gene lost 6 bases, with 14 bases spanning the gap. The CDR3 extends over 15 amino acids. Germline V gene lookup returns CDR1 LNHNV and CDR2 YYDKDF (reference sequence). The CDR3 protein is CATSRDGLGKSEAFF. CDR3 DNA: TGTGCCACCAGCAGAGATGGACTAGGAAAGTCTGAAGCTTTCTTT.

To note about this clone: It may be a read error: a sequence one base away is much more abundant. This rearrangement joins TRBV30 to TRBJ1-4; D is unclear. In germline, CDR1 is GTSNPN, CDR2 SVGIG (reference sequence). The CDR3 is 14 amino acids. The ends were cut back, 2 bases at V and 8 bases at J, with 15 bases in the middle. In DNA, the CDR3 is TGTGCCTGGAGTATTTCGGGGATAGACGAAAAACTGTTTTTT. This codes for CAWSISGIDEKLFF.

The chain uses TRBV29-1 and TRBJ2-5; 8 bases are shared with TRBD1. Matching the DNA end better, TRBJ2-7 makes the J call doubtful. Germline CDR1 and CDR2: SQVTM and ANQGSEA. This CDR3 is 15 amino acids long. The CDR3 sequence is CSVDWWTGSRYEQYF. DNA of the CDR3: TGCAGCGTGGATTGGTGGACAGGGTCCCGCTACGAGCAGTACTTC.

The V and J genes are TRBV30 and TRBJ1-2; 7 nucleotides agree with TRBD1. Unmatched junction bases numbered 6, after V lost 6 bases and J lost 5 bases. Looked up from germline, CDR1 is GTSNPN and CDR2 is SVGIG (reference sequence). The CDR3 loop spans 12 amino acids. The CDR3 DNA reads TGTGCCTGTTTGACAGGGAGGTATGGCTACACCTTC. Protein product: CACLTGRYGYTF.

This clone was observed many times. The chain combines TRBV29-1 with TRBJ2-5, with 7 bases matching TRBD1. The J call is in doubt because the DNA end fits TRBJ2-7 better. CDR1 SQVTM and CDR2 ANQGSEA come from the germline V gene. The CDR3 is 12 residues long. In DNA form, the CDR3 reads TGCAGCGTCGGACAGGACCCCGCCGAGCAGTACTTC. Translation: CSVGQDPAEQYF.

This chain links TRBV5-4 with TRBJ2-7; D is possibly TRBD2 (5 bases). With 0 bases removed from V and 7 bases from J, the gap between germline ends came to 8 bases. The CDR3 spans 12 residues. CDR1 is SGHNT, CDR2 YYREEE, per germline (reference sequence). The chain's CDR3 is CASSLGGAEQYF. In DNA, the CDR3 is TGTGCCAGCAGCTTGGGGGGAGCGGAGCAGTACTTC.

This clone showed up many times. The chain joins TRBV11-1 to TRBJ2-7; TRBD1 aligns across 7 bases. Germline CDR1 SGHAT, CDR2 FQDESV (reference sequence). The CDR3 has 15 residues. Unmatched junction bases numbered 10, after V lost 2 bases and J lost 6 bases. The CDR3 region is CASSLNRDRWSEQYF. The CDR3 DNA follows: TGTGCCAGCAGCTTAAACCGGGACAGATGGTCCGAGCAGTACTTC.

This clone appeared a few times. The chain carries TRBV7-3 and TRBJ2-1; 9 bases line up with TRBD2. The CDR3 is 14 residues long. J lost 9 bases, V lost 1 base, and 4 bases had no gene match. From germline, CDR1 is SGHTA and CDR2 FQGTGA. The CDR3 DNA follows: TGTGCCAGCAGCTTAAGCGGGAGGGCCCGTGAGCAGTTCTTC. Translation: CASSLSGRAREQFF. The whole variable domain, filled in from reference TRBV7-3 and TRBJ2-1, reads GAGVSQTPSNKVTEKGKYVELRCDPISGHTALYWYRQSLGQGPEFLIYFQGTGAADDSGLPNDRFFAVRPEGSVSTLKIQRTERGDSAVYLCASSLSGRAREQFFGPGTRLTVL.

This clone has at least ten counts. The sample has other DNA sequences that encode this CDR3 too. The CDR3 region has the DNA TGTGCCTGGAATATAGGGTTGAACCAGCCCCAGCATTTT. This codes for CAWNIGLNQPQHF. This chain connects TRBV30 to TRBJ1-5; no clear D. This CDR3 comprises 13 residues. V was shortened by 4 bases and J by 7 bases, with 14 bases between the two germline ends. Germline V CDR1 and CDR2: GTSNPN, SVGIG (reference sequence).

This rearrangement joins TRBV19 to TRBJ2-7; the match to TRBD1 covers 7 bases. The CDR3 is 14 amino acids. In germline, CDR1 is LNHDA, CDR2 SQIVND (reference sequence). V was pared by 3 bases and J by 6 bases, with 8 bases of the junction left unmatched. As DNA, the CDR3 is TGTGCCAGTAGTATGACGGGACAGTTACTCGAGCAGTACTTC. This gives the protein CASSMTGQLLEQYF.

This clone is labeled as medium-sized. V gene TRBV28 combines with J gene TRBJ2-7; D gene ambiguous. Per the germline V gene, CDR1 is MDHEN and CDR2 is SYDVKM. V lost 8 bases and J lost 0, with 11 bases in between. The CDR3 sequence is 13 residues long. The DNA of the CDR3 is TGTGCCAGCCGACTTTGGAGCTCCTACGAGCAGTACTTC. Translation gives CASRLWSSYEQYF. Together with reference TRBV28 and TRBJ2-7, the CDR3 gives the full variable domain: DVKVTQSSRYLVKRTGEKVFLECVQDMDHENMFWYRQDPGLGLRLIYFSYDVKMKEKGDIPEGYSVSREKKERFSLILESASTNQTSMYLCASRLWSSYEQYFGPGTRLTVT.